The subject of this entry is one T cell receptor (beta chain). In the original analysis: Reference gene primer amplification yielded estimated nucleated cell counts. Sequenced by immunoSEQ multiplex PCR; TCRdb stores in-frame clones only, minus some. V and J calls and clone size are those listed in that table; D and trimming were worked out from the DNA. This table has roughly 160,000 clones, over 70% appearing once. The data were taken from a study of blood T cell repertoires in COVID-19. In the study overall: Both acute and convalescent COVID-19 samples were obtained from the United States, Italy and Spain. PBMCs, B-cell-depleted T cells, or T cells were the source of the cDNA or gDNA that made up the material.

Germline V gene sequence: CDR1 ENHRY, CDR2 SYGVKD. This CDR3 has 13 amino acids. Trimming left V 6 bases short and J 4 bases short, with 9 bases between. Sample: peripheral blood. The genes are TRBV10-3 and TRBJ2-2, with a weak D call TRBD1 (6 bases). The source of this sequence is a woman in her 70s who had recovered from COVID-19. The CDR3 DNA follows: TGTGCCATCAGAACGGACAGCACCGGGGAGCTGTTTTTT. Protein: CAIRTDSTGELFF.